This T cell receptor (beta chain) was captured by sequencing in a study of TIL therapy for anti-PD-1-resistant metastatic lung cancer (dated by TCRdb to 2020 to 2022). Looking at the study overall: Before any PD-1/PD-L1 blockade was given, tumors were harvested, nivolumab was then administered, and patients who progressed went on to receive lymphodepletion, an infusion of expanded TIL, and IL-2. Clonotypes were tracked across tumor, expanded TIL product and serial blood samples by T cell receptor beta sequencing of tumor and peripheral blood. Across the cohort, whole-exome sequencing showed a median non-synonymous tumor mutation burden of roughly 1.5 mutations per megabase. Most of the cohort had lung adenocarcinoma, a few tumors were EGFR-mutant and two were ALK-rearranged, and half of the patients were current or former smokers. Among the enrolled patients, the median age was about 50 years (range about 35-85), and the median tumor PD-L1 proportion score was approximately 5.9%. Results the study describes overall, beyond this receptor: The study protocol defined all tumor marker inferences as exploratory. The baseline peripheral repertoire was partially replaced by infused TIL clonotypes, which then decayed over months, and persistence showed no apparent association with response. The cohort was highly selected, with more treatment-naive, never-smoker and oncogene-addicted patients than typical, limiting generalizability.

Turning to this clone: No cognate antigen has been identified for it. Base qualities are not recorded, but no much larger clone differs from it by a single base.

The CDR3 starts with the cysteine, ends with the phenylalanine, and has 15 residues. Of all the DNA, just the CDR3 is kept, 45 bases in frame from base 1. The germline V gene sets CDR1 to SGHRS and CDR2 to YFSETQ. The V end gives up 2 bases and the J end 2 bases, leaving 3 bases in the junction not matched to a gene. The immunoSEQ v3 hsTCRB kit was used to amplify TCR beta CDR3 regions from genomic DNA through bias-controlled multiplex PCR. TCR libraries were sequenced on an Illumina NextSeq 500 to approximately 2 million read pairs for survey level or roughly 4.5-6 million for deep level. As for the original processing: The immunoSEQ Analyzer software assigned V, D and J genes, filtered out non-productive sequences, and reported clonality. Repertoires were compared by productive Simpson clonality and by the Morisita overlap index of productive TRB rearrangements between infused TIL and blood. The absolute count of a clonotype in blood was estimated by multiplying the lymphocyte count by the CD3+ fraction and by the productive frequency of the clone. The immuneACCESS repertoire file appears here via TCRdb, limited to in-frame rearrangements. These files lack a portion of the clones; in checked studies, under half of the deficit traces to unresolved V genes, and the cause of the others is not known. The DNA was the basis for D and trimming; V, J and clone size are from that table. Present in this sample are 35,000 to 55,000 clones, around 79% of which were seen just once. The ten biggest clones cover roughly 16% of the sample.

Read against the paper, the sample's time point label means: pre-treatment sample, taken before nivolumab and TIL therapy. Between late 2017 and January 2020, a dual-center phase I trial enrolled adults who had stage 4 NSCLC. The samples were obtained from a phase I trial that was single-arm and open-label and tested tumor-infiltrating lymphocyte therapy combined with nivolumab in advanced non-small cell lung cancer. Blood mononuclear cells from EDTA tubes were separated on a Ficoll gradient and snap-frozen as pellets, and DNA was extracted from the cells using a Qiagen mini-prep kit. The V gene is TRBV5-1 and the J gene is TRBJ2-3, with TRBD2 identical over 9 junction bases. Sequenced material: blood, taken at baseline. The TCR sequence derives from a man aged 70 or older with non-small cell lung cancer. For the CDR3, the sequence is CASSLWTSVTDTQYF. Here is the DNA: TGCGCCAGCAGCTTATGGACTAGCGTCACAGATACGCAGTATTTT.